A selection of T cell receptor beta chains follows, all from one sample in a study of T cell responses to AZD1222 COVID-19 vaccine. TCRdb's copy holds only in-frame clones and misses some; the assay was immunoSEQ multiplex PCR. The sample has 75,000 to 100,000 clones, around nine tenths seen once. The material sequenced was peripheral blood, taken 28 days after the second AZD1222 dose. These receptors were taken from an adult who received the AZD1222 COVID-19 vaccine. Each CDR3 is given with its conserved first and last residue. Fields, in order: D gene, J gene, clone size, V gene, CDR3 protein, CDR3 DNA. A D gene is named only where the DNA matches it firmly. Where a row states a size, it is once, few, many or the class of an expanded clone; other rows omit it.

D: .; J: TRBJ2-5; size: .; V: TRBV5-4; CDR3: CASSLDTGRETQYF; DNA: TGTGCCAGCAGCTTGGACACAGGGAGGGAGACCCAGTACTTC
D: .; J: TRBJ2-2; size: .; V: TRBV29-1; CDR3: CSVHGAGGELFF; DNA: TGCAGCGTTCATGGGGCCGGCGGGGAGCTGTTTTTT
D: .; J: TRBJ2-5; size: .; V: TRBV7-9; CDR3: CASSKVRLLPETQYF; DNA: TGTGCCAGCAGCAAAGTTCGACTACTACCCGAGACCCAGTACTTC
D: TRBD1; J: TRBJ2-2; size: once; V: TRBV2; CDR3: CATTWTGLNGELFF; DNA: TGTGCCACAACCTGGACAGGGCTGAACGGGGAGCTGTTTTTT
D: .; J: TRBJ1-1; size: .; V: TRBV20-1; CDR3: CSAGNTEAFF; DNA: TGCAGTGCTGGGAACACTGAAGCTTTCTTT
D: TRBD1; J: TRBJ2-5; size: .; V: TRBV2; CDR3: CASSDPGTGQETQYF; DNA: TGTGCCAGCAGTGACCCCGGGACAGGACAAGAGACCCAGTACTTC
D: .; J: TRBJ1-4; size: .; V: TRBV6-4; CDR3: CASSDPDPPREKLFF; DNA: TGTGCCAGCAGTGACCCGGACCCCCCCAGGGAAAAACTGTTTTTT
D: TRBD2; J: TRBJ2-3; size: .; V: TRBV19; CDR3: CASSTWEGRTDTQYF; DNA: TGTGCCAGTAGTACGTGGGAGGGCCGCACAGATACGCAGTATTTT
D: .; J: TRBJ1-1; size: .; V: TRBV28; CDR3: CASSFGRDTEAFF; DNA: TGTGCCAGCAGTTTTGGTAGGGACACTGAAGCTTTCTTT
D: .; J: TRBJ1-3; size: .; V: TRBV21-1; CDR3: CASSKRQGCGNTIYF; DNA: TGTGCCAGCAGCAAAAGACAGGGGTGCGGAAACACCATATATTTT
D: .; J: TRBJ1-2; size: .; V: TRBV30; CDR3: CAWSVYSYQTDYTF; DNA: TGTGCCTGGAGCGTCTACTCTTATCAGACCGACTACACCTTC
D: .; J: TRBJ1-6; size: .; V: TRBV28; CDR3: CASSSIPLGGNSPLHF; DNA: TGTGCCAGCAGCTCGATCCCCTTGGGGGGGAATTCACCCCTCCACTTT
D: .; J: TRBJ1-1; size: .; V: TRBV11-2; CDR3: CASSLVPEGAEAFF; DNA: TGTGCCAGCAGCTTAGTCCCCGAAGGGGCAGAAGCTTTCTTT
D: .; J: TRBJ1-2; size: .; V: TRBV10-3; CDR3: CAATTGTGTGYTF; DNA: TGTGCCGCCACCACGGGAACAGGGACGGGCTACACCTTC
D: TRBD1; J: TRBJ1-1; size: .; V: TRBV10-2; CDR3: CASSQQGGTEAFF; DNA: TGCGCCAGCAGTCAACAGGGGGGCACTGAAGCTTTCTTT